The next 14 T cell receptor beta chains were all read from a single sample in a study of graft-versus-host responses after intestinal transplantation. Using immunoSEQ multiplex PCR, the repertoire was profiled, and TCRdb retains in-frame clones only, with some absent. The sample consists of roughly 97,000 clones, roughly 90% of them appearing once. The sample in question was PBMCs, obtained about 440 days after intestinal transplant. These receptors all stem from a human patient who received an intestinal transplant, so some T cells may come from the graft donor.

J is TRBJ2-6 and V is TRBV2, with 10 bases lining up with TRBD2. CDR3 length: 18 residues. Germline V lookup: CDR1 SNHLY, CDR2 FYNNEI. Unmatched junction bases numbered 11, after V lost 7 bases and J lost 2 bases. The CDR3 reads CASNSRLAGPTGANVLTF. The CDR3, as DNA: TGTGCCAGCAATAGTCGACTAGCGGGCCCCACTGGGGCCAACGTCCTGACTTTC.

The rearrangement joins TRBV7-3 to TRBJ2-3, with 9 bases fitting TRBD2. Unmatched junction bases numbered 4, after V lost 1 base and J lost 5 bases. CDR1 is SGHTA, CDR2 FQGTGA, per germline. CDR3 size: 15 residues. CDR3 loop: CASSLRASGVDTQYF. The DNA for the CDR3 is TGTGCCAGCAGCTTAAGGGCTAGCGGGGTAGATACGCAGTATTTT.

The chain joins TRBV6-5 to TRBJ1-6; a weak D match, TRBD1 (6 bases). The V gene lost 2 bases and the J gene lost 9 bases, with 14 bases spanning the gap. CDR1 is MNHEY and CDR2 is SVGAGI in the germline V gene. This CDR3 is 15 amino acids long. In DNA form, the CDR3 reads TGTGCCAGCAGTTACGGGGGGGGCGCGGGTTCACCCCTCCACTTT. Translating it yields CASSYGGGAGSPLHF.

The chain links TRBV6-5 to TRBJ2-2, with 7 positions matching TRBD1. Germline-derived CDR1 and CDR2 are MNHEY and SVGAGI. Losses at the gene ends were 2 bases for V and 4 bases for J; bases not matched to a gene: 4. The CDR3 is made up of 15 amino acids. Written as DNA, the CDR3 is TGTGCCAGCAGTTACCTCGGGACAGCCACCGGGGAGCTGTTTTTT. Encoded protein: CASSYLGTATGELFF.

This chain links TRBV4-1 with TRBJ1-1; no clear D. In germline, CDR1 is MGHRA, CDR2 YSYEKL. Trimming stripped 1 base from V and 0 bases from J, with 12 bases between. CDR3 size: 16 residues. The CDR3 here is CASSQGSPDVNTEAFF. The CDR3, as DNA: TGCGCCAGCAGCCAAGGCTCGCCGGACGTGAACACTGAAGCTTTCTTT.

The V and J genes are TRBV4-2 and TRBJ2-3; D is uncertain. Germline V CDR1 and CDR2: LGHNA, YNFKEQ. The CDR3 runs to 16 residues. V was trimmed by 0 bases and J by 1 base, leaving 11 bases between them. The CDR3 loop is CASSQDLGFGTDTQYF. CDR3 nucleotide sequence: TGTGCCAGCAGCCAAGATCTCGGCTTCGGCACAGATACGCAGTATTTT.

This chain joins TRBV27 and TRBJ1-2, with no clear D. This CDR3 has 12 residues. Germline CDR1 MNHEY, CDR2 SMNVEV (reference sequence). Trimming shortened V by 6 bases and J by 3 bases, and 8 bases separated the two germline ends. The CDR3 region is CASRRGDYGYTF. CDR3 bases: TGTGCCAGCAGGCGCGGTGACTATGGCTACACCTTC.

In this sample, this clone turned up once. The rearrangement links TRBV7-9 to TRBJ2-1, with 9 bases that match TRBD2. This CDR3 spans 16 amino acids. Trimming removed 0 bases from V and 8 bases from J; junction bases left unmatched: 8. CDR1 is SEHNR, CDR2 FQNEAQ, per germline (reference sequence). The CDR3 protein is CASSLARAGGGHEQFF. CDR3 DNA sequence: TGTGCCAGCAGCTTAGCCAGAGCGGGGGGAGGGCATGAGCAGTTCTTC. Full variable domain (remainder filled in from reference TRBV7-9 and TRBJ2-1): DTGVSQNPRHKITKRGQNVTFRCDPISEHNRLYWYRQTLGQGPEFLTYFQNEAQLEKSRLLSDRFSAERPKGSFSTLEIQRTEQGDSAMYLCASSLARAGGGHEQFFGPGTRLTVL.

The gene calls are TRBV7-9 and TRBJ1-2; D is ambiguous. Trimming took 3 bases from V and 8 from J, leaving 19 bases between them. Per the germline V gene, CDR1 is SEHNR and CDR2 is FQNEAQ (reference sequence). The CDR3 runs 15 residues. CDR3: CASSFRPPLIGGYTF. Written as DNA, the CDR3 is TGTGCCAGCAGCTTTCGACCTCCCCTTATTGGGGGCTACACCTTC.

The chain couples TRBV5-6 to TRBJ2-5; D unclear. Germline CDR1 is SGHDT and CDR2 is YYEEEE. The CDR3 runs 14 residues. V lost 1 base and J 4 bases, leaving 11 bases between the germline ends. The CDR3 sequence is CASSLLVAPETQYF. The CDR3 DNA reads as TGTGCCAGCAGCTTGTTAGTAGCCCCAGAGACCCAGTACTTC.

V gene TRBV20-1 combines with J gene TRBJ2-7; no definite D call. V was cut by 2 bases and J by 4 bases, with 6 bases left in between. Germline V CDR1 and CDR2: DFQATT, SNEGSKA (reference sequence). This CDR3 is built from 11 residues. For the CDR3, the DNA is TGCAGTGCTAGATTGGGATACGAGCAGTACTTC. Amino acid sequence: CSARLGYEQYF.

The V gene is TRBV6-1, the J gene TRBJ2-7; possibly TRBD1 or TRBD2 for D (6 bases each). The V end lost 6 bases, the J end lost 2 bases, and 17 bases lay between the germline ends. CDR3 length equals 15 residues. CDR1 MNHNS and CDR2 SASEGT come from the germline V gene. CDR3 bases: TGTGCCAGCAGCCAGGGGCCGGGAGACCCCTACGAGCAGTACTTC. Protein product: CASSQGPGDPYEQYF.

This clone appeared a few times. The chain recombines TRBV6-1 with TRBJ2-7, with D tentatively TRBD1 (5 bases). Trimming stripped 7 bases from V and 3 bases from J, with 13 bases between. The CDR3 extends over 13 amino acids. Per germline, CDR1 MNHNS and CDR2 SASEGT. The CDR3 DNA is TGTGCCAGCAATTTGGGGCAGAGCTACGAGCAGTACTTC. This encodes CASNLGQSYEQYF.

This clone was recorded once. This sequence joins TRBV27 and TRBJ1-2; 8 bases agree with TRBD1. The CDR3 extends over 14 amino acids. The V and J ends lost 0 bases and 7 bases, in that order; junction bases with no gene match: 4. Germline CDR1 reads MNHEY; CDR2 reads SMNVEV (reference sequence). CDR3 amino acids: CASSLSGRGPGYTF. The DNA of the CDR3 is TGTGCCAGCAGTTTATCGGGCAGGGGGCCTGGCTACACCTTC.